Below, one T cell receptor (beta chain) is given with its context. The table came from immunoSEQ multiplex PCR; TCRdb's copy has only in-frame clones and leaves some out. The top ten clones hold around 2% of a sample with approximately 97,000 clones, roughly 92% of them seen once. The sample comes from a study of blood T cell repertoires in COVID-19. The ends lost 6 bases at V and 11 bases at J; junction bases unmatched: 4. The CDR3 has 12 amino acids. This chain joins TRBV12-3 or TRBV12-4 and TRBJ2-3, with 11 positions matching TRBD2. Input material: peripheral blood. The origin of this receptor is a woman aged 50 to 60 with COVID-19, enrolled during active disease. The CDR3 sequence is CASSITSGGQYF. The CDR3, as DNA: TGTGCCAGCAGCATAACTAGCGGGGGGCAGTATTTT.